Below, 20 T cell receptor beta chains from the same sample are listed, as sequenced in a study of T cells in Graves' hyperthyroidism and ophthalmopathy. Researchers amplified the TCR beta CDR3 regions from RNA transcripts. During a first-round RT-PCR of the TCR CDR3, the HTBI primer set was used. In TCRdb, the multiplex PCR reads were re-called with MiXCR into one record per CDR3 protein. The sample holds hundreds of thousands of distinct CDR3 sequences, roughly 13% seen once. The sample comprised blood. The receptors come from a woman aged 40 to 55 with Graves' ophthalmopathy.

This clonotype has just a few counts. The V call is TRBV10-3, the J call TRBJ2-1; 13 bases map to TRBD2. Trimming took 6 bases from V and 13 from J; bases not matched to a gene: 9. CDR3 length: 14 residues. The V gene's germline CDR1 is ENHRY and CDR2 SYGVKD. The CDR3 DNA reads as TGTGCCATCAGCCCAGGACTAGCGGGAGTGAATCAGTTCTTC. Its protein product is CAISPGLAGVNQFF.

V and J are TRBV20-1 and TRBJ2-7; TRBD2 agrees at 10 bases. This CDR3 is built from 14 residues. V shed 4 bases and J 2 bases; nucleotides not matched to a gene: 5. Germline V gene data show CDR1 as DFQATT and CDR2 as SNEGSKA (reference sequence). The CDR3 DNA is TGCAGTGCTAAAGGACTAGCGGATACCTACGAGCAGTACTTC. Residues: CSAKGLADTYEQYF.

This clonotype was picked up many times. This chain links TRBV20-1 with TRBJ1-1, with D perhaps TRBD1 (6 bases). The V end was cut by 0 bases, the J end by 6 bases, with 17 bases between. Germline lookup yields CDR1 DFQATT and CDR2 SNEGSKA (reference sequence). This CDR3 is 15 amino acids long. This chain's CDR3 is CSARDGGRASPEAFF. In nucleotides, the CDR3 is TGCAGTGCTAGAGACGGGGGCAGGGCTAGCCCTGAAGCTTTCTTT.

This clonotype showed up just a few times. The V gene is TRBV4-3, the J gene TRBJ2-1, with D possibly matching TRBD1 (6 bases). CDR1 is LGHNA, CDR2 YSLEER, per germline. V shed 1 base and J shed 6 bases, with 13 bases lying between them. This CDR3 spans 15 amino acids. The CDR3 spells CASSQGSRRGNEQFF. The CDR3 nucleotides are TGCGCCAGCAGCCAAGGGTCCCGCAGGGGCAATGAGCAGTTCTTC.

This clonotype was seen repeatedly, ten times or more. The chain uses TRBV7-2 and TRBJ1-3; no definite D call. V lost 0 bases, J lost 0 bases, and 6 bases lay in between. Germline V gene lookup returns CDR1 SGHTA and CDR2 FQGNSA. The CDR3 sequence is 15 residues long. CDR3 in DNA: TGTGCCAGCAGCTTAGCGCTCTTCTCTGGAAACACCATATATTTT. The encoded protein is CASSLALFSGNTIYF. Supplemented by reference TRBV7-2 and TRBJ1-3, the full variable domain reads GAGVSQSPSNKVTEKGKDVELRCDPISGHTALYWYRQSLGQGLEFLIYFQGNSAPDKSGLPSDRFSAERTGGSVSTLTIQRTQQEDSAVYLCASSLALFSGNTIYFGEGSWLTVV.

In its sample, this clonotype was seen many times. The CDR3 DNA is TGTGCCATCAGTGTCTCGGGCCGAGGGTCCGGGGAGCTGTTTTTT. This translates into CAISVSGRGSGELFF. The genes are TRBV10-3 and TRBJ2-2; the D gene is possibly TRBD2 (5 bases). Germline values: CDR1 ENHRY, CDR2 SYGVKD. The ends were cut back, 4 bases at V and 6 bases at J, with 15 bases in the middle. This CDR3 has 15 residues.

This clonotype was counted a few times. This sequence may be a read error, since a much larger clone differs from it by one base. The rearrangement uses TRBV12-3 or TRBV12-4 and TRBJ2-5; 7 positions match TRBD2. Unmatched junction bases numbered 7, after V lost 5 bases and J lost 4 bases. This CDR3 is 14 amino acids long. The CDR3 protein is CASSPSGNAETQYF. CDR3 sequence (DNA): TGTGCCAGCAGTCCTAGCGGCAACGCAGAGACCCAGTACTTC.

This clonotype was detected many times. CDR3 nucleotides: TGTGCCAGCAGTTTAGGAGGGGGCGGTAACTATGGCTACACCTTC. Residues: CASSLGGGGNYGYTF. The chain has TRBV12-3 or TRBV12-4 and TRBJ1-2; 7 nucleotides match TRBD1. This CDR3 has 15 amino acids. J gave up 1 base and V 1 base, and 3 bases lay outside the gene matches.

This rearrangement joins TRBV2 to TRBJ1-2; 9 bases map to TRBD1. J lost 7 bases, V lost 7 bases, and 13 bases had no gene match. CDR3 length equals 15 residues. The germline CDR1 and CDR2 sequences are SNHLY and FYNNEI. CDR3 DNA: TGTGCCAGCACGCGGGACGGGACAGGGTATGGTGGCTACACCTTC. It specifies CASTRDGTGYGGYTF.

This clonotype was detected a few times. This chain connects TRBV18 to TRBJ2-5; 7 positions agree with TRBD1. The CDR3 totals 15 residues. The V and J ends lost 1 base and 0 bases, in that order; junction bases with no gene match: 2. The germline gives CDR1 KGHSH, CDR2 LQKENI. The CDR3 DNA follows: TGTGCCAGCTCACCACTCGGGACAGACCAAGAGACCCAGTACTTC. This codes for CASSPLGTDQETQYF.

This clonotype was counted at least ten times. The J gene is TRBJ2-5, the V gene TRBV20-1; D possibly uses TRBD1 or TRBD2 (5 bases each). V shed 0 bases and J shed 7 bases, with 6 bases lying between them. CDR1 is DFQATT, CDR2 SNEGSKA, per germline (reference sequence). This CDR3 has 11 residues. The CDR3 loop is CSARDGTTQYF. CDR3 nucleotides: TGCAGTGCTAGAGATGGGACGACCCAGTACTTC.

J is TRBJ1-1 and V is TRBV20-1, with 10 bases aligning to TRBD1. Trimming at V came to 0 bases and at J to 1 base, leaving 5 bases not matched to a gene. Germline V gene data show CDR1 as DFQATT and CDR2 as SNEGSKA (reference sequence). CDR3 length equals 16 residues. CDR3 coding DNA: TGCAGTGCTAGAGATATCCGACAGGGGGCGAACACTGAAGCTTTCTTT. It specifies CSARDIRQGANTEAFF.

This clonotype has ten or more counts. The chain recombines TRBV27 with TRBJ1-1; the D is unclear. Trimming pared 6 bases from V and 0 bases from J, leaving 8 bases between. The CDR3 consists of 13 residues. Looked up from germline, CDR1 is MNHEY and CDR2 is SMNVEV (reference sequence). In nucleotides, the CDR3 is TGTGCCAGCAGGTATCACATGAACACTGAAGCTTTCTTT. Its translation: CASRYHMNTEAFF.

This clonotype has a count of ten or more. The chain joins TRBV29-1 to TRBJ2-7; TRBD2 might be the D (6 bases). The V end was cut by 7 bases, the J end by 6 bases, with 13 bases between. CDR3 length: 11 residues. Germline-derived CDR1 and CDR2 are SQVTM and ANQGSEA. The CDR3 sequence: CSGLEGIEQYF. DNA of the CDR3: TGCAGCGGCTTGGAGGGGATCGAGCAGTACTTC.

This clonotype appeared a few times. The V call is TRBV25-1, the J call TRBJ2-2; D may be TRBD1 (5 bases). V shed 1 base and J shed 7 bases, with 7 bases lying between them. Germline lookup yields CDR1 MGHDK and CDR2 SYGVNS. The length of the CDR3 is 13 residues. The CDR3 DNA reads TGTGCCAGCAGTGAATTTAGGGGCGGGGAGCTGTTTTTT. Residues: CASSEFRGGELFF.

This clonotype was picked up many times. This chain connects TRBV12-3 or TRBV12-4 to TRBJ1-5; D not certain. The V end was cut by 5 bases, the J end by 6 bases, with 8 bases between. The CDR3 covers 12 residues. As DNA, the CDR3 is TGTGCCAGCAGTCCGCCGAGTCAGCCCCAGCATTTT. The encoded protein is CASSPPSQPQHF.

Concerning this clonotype: Likely a read error: the CDR3 ends without its conserved phenylalanine or tryptophan. The rearrangement uses TRBV12-3 or TRBV12-4 and TRBJ1-4; unclear D gene. Trimming removed 2 bases from V and 8 bases from J, with 6 bases in between. The CDR3 loop spans 12 amino acids. Here the CDR3 reads CASSLIGEKLFS. The CDR3 nucleotides read TGTGCCAGCAGTTTAATTGGGGAAAAACTGTTTTCT.

This clonotype was picked up many times. This chain links TRBV2 with TRBJ1-1; a possible D gene is TRBD1 (5 bases). The CDR3 has 13 residues. V was pared by 1 base and J by 8 bases, with 11 bases between. The germline gives CDR1 SNHLY, CDR2 FYNNEI. The CDR3 here is CASSEVGQLEAFF. The CDR3 DNA reads as TGTGCCAGCAGTGAAGTGGGGCAGCTCGAAGCTTTCTTT. Supplemented by reference TRBV2 and TRBJ1-1, the full variable domain reads EPEVTQTPSHQVTQMGQEVILRCVPISNHLYFYWYRQILGQKVEFLVSFYNNEISEKSEIFDDQFSVERPDGSNFTLKIRSTKLEDSAMYFCASSEVGQLEAFFGQGTRLTVV.

This clonotype was seen at least ten times. This chain links TRBV5-1 with TRBJ2-1, with 7 bases that match TRBD2. Trimming at V came to 0 bases and at J to 4 bases, leaving 4 bases not matched to a gene. In germline, CDR1 is SGHRS, CDR2 YFSETQ. The CDR3 loop spans 15 amino acids. The CDR3 sequence is CASSLGPAGYNEQFF. The CDR3 coding sequence is TGCGCCAGCAGCTTGGGGCCAGCGGGGTACAATGAGCAGTTCTTC.

V is TRBV4-1 and J is TRBJ1-2, with no clear D. Trimming removed 2 bases from V and 4 bases from J, with 14 bases in between. Germline assignment: CDR1 MGHRA and CDR2 YSYEKL. The CDR3 is 15 amino acids. The CDR3 nucleotides are TGCGCCAGCAGCCAACAAGAGAGGCCTAGCTATGGCTACACCTTC. Translation gives CASSQQERPSYGYTF.